This passage covers 25 T cell receptor beta chains from one sample sequenced in a study of T cells in localized non-small cell lung cancer. TCRdb keeps only in-frame clones here, not all; method: immunoSEQ multiplex PCR. The top ten hold around 2.4% of the sample, which has several thousand clones, around 92% seen once. This specimen was peripheral blood, taken before any cancer treatment. Receptors were obtained from a female donor at least 60 years old with stage II squamous cell lung carcinoma.

This clone was seen a single time. The V and J genes are TRBV6-5 and TRBJ2-2, with TRBD2 identical over 7 bases. The V segment lost 6 bases and the J segment 9 bases; nucleotides outside the gene matches: 4. The CDR3 covers 12 residues. Per germline, CDR1 MNHEY and CDR2 SVGAGI. The CDR3 DNA reads as TGTGCCAGCAGACGGGGGGACCGGGAGCTGTTTTTT. As protein: CASRRGDRELFF.

The rearrangement joins TRBV5-6 to TRBJ1-2; unclear D gene. The CDR3 covers 13 residues. V shed 1 base and J shed 2 bases, with 6 bases lying between them. The germline CDR1 and CDR2 sequences are SGHDT and YYEEEE. The CDR3 sequence: CASSLTANYGYTF. The DNA for the CDR3 is TGTGCCAGCAGCTTGACGGCGAACTATGGCTACACCTTC.

The genes are TRBV18 and TRBJ1-2, with 8 bases fitting TRBD1. Germline-derived CDR1 and CDR2 are KGHSH and LQKENI. The length of the CDR3 is 21 residues. V shed 6 bases and J 2 bases; nucleotides not matched to a gene: 26. In nucleotides, the CDR3 is TGTGCCAGCTCTCACGCCGACAGGGGTATAACTCTGATTGGATCGAACTATGGCTACACCTTC. Amino acid sequence: CASSHADRGITLIGSNYGYTF.

The chain joins TRBV19 to TRBJ1-1; 9 nucleotides line up with TRBD1. Trimming took 7 bases from V and 0 from J; bases not matched to a gene: 6. The V gene's germline CDR1 is LNHDA and CDR2 SQIVND (reference sequence). This CDR3 region has 15 residues. The DNA for the CDR3 is TGTGCCAGTACCGAGGGACAGGGTTTGAACACTGAAGCTTTCTTT. Translation: CASTEGQGLNTEAFF.

The chain couples TRBV21-1 to TRBJ2-3; TRBD1, the table's D call, lacks a check against the DNA. TRBV21-1 counts as a pseudogene. CDR3 length: 15 amino acids. CDR3 bases: TGTGCCAGCAGCAACGACCCCGACAGGGCGGATACGCAGTATTTT. This translates into CASSNDPDRADTQYF.

The chain links TRBV6-1 to TRBJ2-6, with TRBD1 matching 10 bases. The V gene's germline CDR1 is MNHNS and CDR2 SASEGT. With V trimmed by 2 bases and J by 0 bases, 4 bases remained unmatched. CDR3 length: 18 amino acids. The CDR3 DNA is TGTGCCAGCAGTGAATTGGGACAGGGGCCCTCTGGGGCCAACGTCCTGACTTTC. It specifies CASSELGQGPSGANVLTF.

In its sample, this clone was seen once. This chain links TRBV5-6 with TRBJ2-2; possibly TRBD2 for D (6 bases). The germline gives CDR1 SGHDT, CDR2 YYEEEE. V was trimmed by 3 bases and J by 3 bases, leaving 12 bases between them. The CDR3 is 15 residues long. CDR3 nucleotide sequence: TGTGCCAGCAGCTCTCCAGCGGGTTACACCGGGGAGCTGTTTTTT. This encodes CASSSPAGYTGELFF.

This clone was recorded a few times. The V call is TRBV7-9, the J call TRBJ2-5, with TRBD1 matching 8 bases. V shed 0 bases, J shed 5 bases, and the junction held 5 bases outside the gene matches. Germline V gene lookup returns CDR1 SEHNR and CDR2 FQNEAQ (reference sequence). The CDR3 is made up of 15 amino acids. CDR3 nucleotides: TGTGCCAGCAGCTTAGCGCAGGGGGCCTGGGAGACCCAGTACTTC. Protein sequence: CASSLAQGAWETQYF.

V usage is TRBV5-6 and J usage is TRBJ2-5; the D gene is possibly TRBD1 (6 bases). The CDR3 runs to 15 residues. Trimming removed 0 bases from V and 5 bases from J, with 14 bases in between. Germline V gives CDR1 SGHDT, CDR2 YYEEEE. The CDR3 loop is CASSLVQGKGETQYF. The CDR3 nucleotides are TGTGCCAGCAGCTTGGTCCAGGGGAAAGGGGAGACCCAGTACTTC.

The genes are TRBV5-4 and TRBJ1-2; 10 bases fit TRBD1. This CDR3 region has 16 residues. The V gene's germline CDR1 is SGHNT and CDR2 YYREEE (reference sequence). With V trimmed by 4 bases and J by 0 bases, 6 bases remained unmatched. The CDR3 DNA sequence: TGTGCCAGCAGCCGTGGGACAGGGGTCTCTAACTATGGCTACACCTTC. Its protein product is CASSRGTGVSNYGYTF.

V and J are TRBV6-1 and TRBJ2-5; D is uncertain. Between the trimmed V and J ends, which lost 5 bases and 0 bases, there was a span of 4 bases. This CDR3 region has 12 residues. The germline V gene encodes CDR1 MNHNS and CDR2 SASEGT. In nucleotides, the CDR3 is TGTGCCAGCAGTTTCCACCAAGAGACCCAGTACTTC. This codes for CASSFHQETQYF.

The chain combines TRBV30 with TRBJ2-1, with D possibly being TRBD1 or TRBD2 (6 bases each). V was cut by 5 bases and J by 8 bases, with 13 bases left in between. CDR3 length: 12 amino acids. The V gene's germline CDR1 is GTSNPN and CDR2 SVGIG (reference sequence). CDR3 in amino acids: CAWHGGGYEQFF. CDR3 sequence (DNA): TGTGCCTGGCACGGAGGGGGGTATGAGCAGTTCTTC.

This rearrangement joins TRBV6-5 to TRBJ1-2, with TRBD1 as a possible D gene (5 bases). CDR1 is MNHEY and CDR2 is SVGAGI in the germline V gene. V was cut by 7 bases and J by 4 bases, with 16 bases left in between. The CDR3 runs to 14 residues. The CDR3 reads CASNGFQDIYGYTF. DNA of the CDR3: TGTGCCAGCAACGGATTTCAGGACATCTATGGCTACACCTTC.

The chain's CDR3 is CASSSGTDGNTIYF. The CDR3 coding sequence is TGTGCCAGCAGCTCTGGGACGGATGGAAACACCATATATTTT. This chain links TRBV11-2 with TRBJ1-3, with D tentatively TRBD1 (5 bases). Germline values: CDR1 SGHAT, CDR2 FQNNGV. V lost 4 bases and J 3 bases, leaving 10 bases between the germline ends. The CDR3 contains 14 residues.

The chain recombines TRBV18 with TRBJ2-5; D is tentatively TRBD1 or TRBD2 (5 bases each). The CDR3 covers 13 residues. Trimming pared 3 bases from V and 7 bases from J, leaving 12 bases between. CDR1 is KGHSH and CDR2 is LQKENI in the germline V gene. CDR3 loop: CASSPGATATQYF. CDR3 DNA sequence: TGTGCCAGCTCACCCGGGGCTACTGCGACCCAGTACTTC.

V usage is TRBV19 and J usage is TRBJ2-7; TRBD1 or TRBD2 may be the D gene (7 bases each). The V gene's germline CDR1 is LNHDA and CDR2 SQIVND (reference sequence). This CDR3 region has 15 residues. The V end was cut by 4 bases, the J end by 2 bases, with 15 bases between. This CDR3 reads CASSRGTAGTYEQYF. The CDR3 bases are TGTGCCAGTAGTAGGGGGACAGCGGGGACCTACGAGCAGTACTTC.

V and J are TRBV5-4 and TRBJ2-6; the D is unclear. The CDR3 contains 16 residues. CDR1 SGHNT and CDR2 YYREEE come from the germline V gene (reference sequence). The ends were cut back, 2 bases at V and 4 bases at J, with 13 bases in the middle. This chain's CDR3 is CASSLFFSRGANVLTF. The CDR3 DNA is TGTGCCAGCAGCTTATTTTTCAGCAGGGGGGCCAACGTCCTGACTTTC.

This chain joins TRBV5-5 and TRBJ2-6; TRBD2 might be the D (5 bases). The CDR3 runs 15 residues. CDR1 and CDR2 from the germline V gene are SGHKS and YYEKEE (reference sequence). V gave up 0 bases and J gave up 5 bases, with 9 bases separating them. CDR3 DNA sequence: TGTGCCAGCAGCTTGGCGACTACACGGGCCAACGTCCTGACTTTC. Translating gives CASSLATTRANVLTF.

V gene TRBV5-6 combines with J gene TRBJ2-7; perhaps D is TRBD1 or TRBD2 (5 bases each). CDR3 length: 14 amino acids. Germline V gene sequence: CDR1 SGHDT, CDR2 YYEEEE. V lost 5 bases to trimming and J lost 4 bases, with 16 bases between them. CDR3 in amino acids: CASSLAMGEYEQYV. CDR3 sequence (DNA): TGTGCCAGCAGTTTAGCGATGGGGGAATACGAGCAGTACGTC.

The J gene is TRBJ1-2, the V gene TRBV6-1; no reliable D call. Germline V gene data show CDR1 as MNHNS and CDR2 as SASEGT. The germline V and J ends were trimmed by 10 bases and 8 bases, with 14 bases remaining between them. The CDR3 runs 11 residues. The CDR3 bases are TGTGCCACCTACCGGGTGGGGGGCTACACCTTC. This translates into CATYRVGGYTF.

This chain connects TRBV5-5 to TRBJ2-7, with 11 bases identical to TRBD1. The V gene's germline CDR1 is SGHKS and CDR2 YYEKEE (reference sequence). Trimming at V came to 5 bases and at J to 6 bases, leaving 16 bases not matched to a gene. This CDR3 region has 17 residues. CDR3 in DNA: TGTGCCAGCAGTACAGTCGTACTGGGACAGGGGGGCATCGAGCAGTACTTC. Translating it yields CASSTVVLGQGGIEQYF.

The gene calls are TRBV11-2 and TRBJ2-3; 7 bases line up with TRBD2. CDR3 size: 15 residues. J lost 2 bases, V lost 0 bases, and 2 bases had no gene match. Looked up from germline, CDR1 is SGHAT and CDR2 is FQNNGV. CDR3 sequence reads: CASSLDGRDTDTQYF. The CDR3 DNA follows: TGTGCCAGCAGCTTAGATGGGAGGGACACAGATACGCAGTATTTT.

The J gene is TRBJ2-6, the V gene TRBV19; possibly TRBD1 for D (7 bases). Germline V gene sequence: CDR1 LNHDA, CDR2 SQIVND (reference sequence). This CDR3 is 16 amino acids long. Between the trimmed V and J ends, which lost 5 bases and 0 bases, there was a span of 11 bases. This CDR3 reads CASSPGGRSGANVLTF. Written as DNA, the CDR3 is TGTGCCAGTAGTCCAGGGGGGCGCTCTGGGGCCAACGTCCTGACTTTC.

This chain connects TRBV19 to TRBJ1-5; TRBD1 matches 7 bases. CDR3 length: 15 residues. Losses at the gene ends were 5 bases for V and 2 bases for J; bases not matched to a gene: 6. Germline lookup yields CDR1 LNHDA and CDR2 SQIVND (reference sequence). The CDR3 here is CASSENQGGNQPQHF. CDR3 nucleotides: TGTGCCAGTAGTGAGAACCAGGGGGGCAATCAGCCCCAGCATTTT. Full variable domain (outside the CDR3, taken from reference TRBV19 and TRBJ1-5): DGGITQSPKYLFRKEGQNVTLSCEQNLNHDAMYWYRQDPGQGLRLIYYSQIVNDFQKGDIAEGYSVSREKKESFPLTVTSAQKNPTAFYLCASSENQGGNQPQHFGDGTRLSIL.

This clone has a single count. The J gene is TRBJ2-7, the V gene TRBV5-5; D not resolved. Trimming took 2 bases from V and 6 from J, leaving 9 bases between them. Germline V gene sequence: CDR1 SGHKS, CDR2 YYEKEE (reference sequence). This CDR3 region has 12 residues. CDR3 residues: CASSFLSSEQYF. The CDR3 nucleotides read TGTGCCAGCAGCTTCCTTAGCTCCGAGCAGTACTTC.